A selection of T cell receptor beta chains follows, all from one sample in a study of tumor-infiltrating lymphocytes in primary liver carcinoma. TCRdb re-called the multiplex PCR reads through MiXCR, storing one row per CDR3 protein. This table has 150,000 to 200,000 distinct CDR3 sequences, around four fifths appearing once. Sequenced input: tumor tissue from primary liver carcinoma. These receptors all come from a man aged 35 to 55 with primary liver carcinoma and hepatitis B virus infection. Both conserved end residues are part of each CDR3. D genes are given only for firm matches. Clone size is shown for a subset of rows, as once, few, many or a class of expanded clone.

j_call: TRBJ2-4
v_call: TRBV11-1
d_call: TRBD2
clone_size: .
cdr3_aa: CAISFPGTSGTKNLQYF
cdr3_nt: TGTGCCATCAGCTTTCCCGGGACTAGTGGAACCAAAAACCTTCAGTATTTC

j_call: TRBJ2-3
v_call: TRBV7-3
d_call: .
clone_size: .
cdr3_aa: CASSLDLTDTLYF
cdr3_nt: TGTGCCAGCAGCTTAGATTTAACAGATACGCTGTATTTT

j_call: TRBJ1-3
v_call: TRBV5-1
d_call: .
clone_size: .
cdr3_aa: CARSLDGQIPGNTMYF
cdr3_nt: TGCGCCAGAAGCTTGGACGGGCAGATCCCTGGAAACACCATGTATTTT

j_call: TRBJ2-1
v_call: TRBV11-3
d_call: TRBD2
clone_size: few
cdr3_aa: CASSTGTSRLYNEQFF
cdr3_nt: TGTGCCAGCAGCACCGGGACTAGCAGGTTATATAATGAGCAGTTCTTC

j_call: TRBJ1-2
v_call: TRBV28
d_call: .
clone_size: .
cdr3_aa: CTSSLMVSYGYTF
cdr3_nt: TGTACTAGCAGTTTAATGGTCAGCTATGGCTACACCTTC

j_call: TRBJ2-1
v_call: TRBV6-2/TRBV6-3
d_call: TRBD2
clone_size: .
cdr3_aa: CASCPFGRECQNEQFF
cdr3_nt: TGTGCCAGCTGCCCCTTCGGGCGGGAGTGCCAGAATGAGCAGTTCTTC

j_call: TRBJ2-5
v_call: TRBV6-2/TRBV6-3
d_call: .
clone_size: .
cdr3_aa: CASQNGETKYF
cdr3_nt: TGTGCCAGCCAAAACGGAGAGACCAAGTATTTC

j_call: TRBJ2-2
v_call: TRBV29-1
d_call: TRBD1
clone_size: once
cdr3_aa: CNAQGQGNTGELFF
cdr3_nt: TGCAACGCACAAGGACAGGGTAACACCGGGGAGCTGTTTTTT

j_call: TRBJ2-5
v_call: TRBV28
d_call: .
clone_size: many
cdr3_aa: CASSPGGPETQYF
cdr3_nt: TGTGCCAGCAGTCCCGGGGGTCCGGAGACCCAGTACTTC

j_call: TRBJ2-1
v_call: TRBV7-8
d_call: TRBD2
clone_size: .
cdr3_aa: CASSYLAGGSYDEQFF
cdr3_nt: TGTGCCAGCAGTTATCTAGCGGGAGGGTCCTACGATGAGCAGTTCTTC

j_call: TRBJ2-1
v_call: TRBV6-2/TRBV6-3
d_call: .
clone_size: once
cdr3_aa: CASTWRDEQFF
cdr3_nt: TGTGCCAGCACCTGGAGGGATGAGCAGTTCTTC

j_call: TRBJ2-7
v_call: TRBV11-2
d_call: TRBD1
clone_size: .
cdr3_aa: CASTLVGGPFDYEQYF
cdr3_nt: TGTGCCAGCACCTTAGTAGGGGGCCCCTTTGACTATGAGCAGTACTTC

j_call: TRBJ2-3
v_call: TRBV5-6
d_call: TRBD2
clone_size: .
cdr3_aa: CASSMCGSGADTQYF
cdr3_nt: TGTGCCAGCAGCATGTGCGGGAGTGGGGCAGATACGCAGTATTTT

j_call: TRBJ2-7
v_call: TRBV6-1
d_call: .
clone_size: .
cdr3_aa: CANRVAGSSYEQYF
cdr3_nt: TGTGCCAACAGGGTAGCGGGCAGCTCCTACGAGCAGTACTTT

j_call: TRBJ2-1
v_call: TRBV28
d_call: .
clone_size: .
cdr3_aa: CASSSGDNNERFF
cdr3_nt: TGTGCCAGCAGTTCCGGAGATAACAATGAGCGGTTTTTC

j_call: TRBJ1-6
v_call: TRBV11-1
d_call: .
clone_size: .
cdr3_aa: CPSSRAQGPPLHF
cdr3_nt: TGTCCCAGCAGCAGGGCACAGGGTCCACCCCTCCACTTT

j_call: TRBJ2-5
v_call: TRBV5-4
d_call: .
clone_size: .
cdr3_aa: CASSLSGSSFETQYF
cdr3_nt: TGTGCCAGCAGCCTCTCCGGGAGTAGCTTTGAGACCCAGTACTTC

j_call: TRBJ2-3
v_call: TRBV20-1
d_call: TRBD2
clone_size: .
cdr3_aa: CSIPAGGVVTQYF
cdr3_nt: TGCAGTATCCCAGCGGGAGGTGTCGTTACGCAGTATTTT

j_call: TRBJ2-1
v_call: TRBV14
d_call: .
clone_size: many
cdr3_aa: CASSLTVSRPFF
cdr3_nt: TGTGCCAGCAGCCTTACAGTTTCCCGGCCGTTCTTC

j_call: TRBJ2-4
v_call: TRBV29-1
d_call: .
clone_size: .
cdr3_aa: CSLRDTLAKNIQYF
cdr3_nt: TGCAGCCTCCGGGACACGCTAGCCAAAAACATTCAGTACTTC

j_call: TRBJ2-7
v_call: TRBV11-1
d_call: TRBD1
clone_size: .
cdr3_aa: CTSRGKQSYDQYF
cdr3_nt: TGTACCAGCAGGGGGAAGCAATCCTACGATCAGTACTTC

j_call: TRBJ2-7
v_call: TRBV6-5
d_call: TRBD1
clone_size: .
cdr3_aa: CVSNDGDRAHEQYF
cdr3_nt: TGTGTCAGCAATGACGGGGACAGGGCCCACGAGCAGTACTTT

j_call: TRBJ1-4
v_call: TRBV11-2
d_call: .
clone_size: .
cdr3_aa: CASSLGYEAEKLFF
cdr3_nt: TGTGCCAGCAGCTTAGGGTATGAGGCTGAAAAACTGTTTTTT

j_call: TRBJ1-1
v_call: TRBV30
d_call: .
clone_size: .
cdr3_aa: CAWLREFYTEALF
cdr3_nt: TGTGCCTGGCTGAGGGAGTTTTACACTGAAGCTCTCTTT

j_call: TRBJ2-5
v_call: TRBV5-6
d_call: .
clone_size: .
cdr3_aa: CAISLRTRGETQYF
cdr3_nt: TGTGCCATCAGCTTGCGGACACGGGGAGAGACCCAGTACTTC

j_call: TRBJ2-5
v_call: TRBV7-2
d_call: TRBD2
clone_size: .
cdr3_aa: CASSLKGEGTQYF
cdr3_nt: TGTGCCAGCAGTCTAAAAGGGGAGGGGACCCAGTACTTC

j_call: TRBJ1-2
v_call: TRBV28
d_call: .
clone_size: .
cdr3_aa: CASSGKGFGYTF
cdr3_nt: TGTGCCAGCAGTGGGAAGGGTTTTGGTTACACCTTC

j_call: TRBJ2-7
v_call: TRBV11-2
d_call: TRBD2
clone_size: .
cdr3_aa: CASSLREGRSSGLSSYEHYF
cdr3_nt: TGTGCCAGCAGCTTGAGGGAGGGGAGGAGTAGTGGGCTCAGCTCCTACGAGCATTACTTC

j_call: TRBJ2-2
v_call: TRBV12-3/TRBV12-4
d_call: TRBD1
clone_size: .
cdr3_aa: CASSFFAGGFITGELFF
cdr3_nt: TGTGCCAGCAGTTTTTTCGCAGGGGGATTTATCACCGGGGAGCTGTTTTTT

j_call: TRBJ2-6
v_call: TRBV6-1
d_call: .
clone_size: once
cdr3_aa: CANRALQGRGRSGANVLTF
cdr3_nt: TGTGCCAATAGGGCCTTACAGGGCAGGGGCCGCTCTGGGGCCAACGTCCTGACTTTC

j_call: TRBJ2-7
v_call: TRBV6-1
d_call: TRBD1
clone_size: .
cdr3_aa: CASARTGSYEQYF
cdr3_nt: TGTGCCAGTGCCCGGACAGGTTCCTACGAGCAGTATTTC

j_call: TRBJ2-7
v_call: TRBV11-1
d_call: .
clone_size: .
cdr3_aa: CVSSLGPAGESPYEQYF
cdr3_nt: TGTGTTAGCAGCTTAGGGCCGGCGGGTGAAAGCCCCTACGAGCAGTACTTC

j_call: TRBJ2-3
v_call: TRBV12-3/TRBV12-4
d_call: TRBD2
clone_size: .
cdr3_aa: CASTWELAGVSDTQYF
cdr3_nt: TGTGCCAGCACATGGGAACTAGCGGGAGTCAGCGATACGCAGTATTTT

j_call: TRBJ1-5
v_call: TRBV28
d_call: .
clone_size: .
cdr3_aa: CASSLRAQSQHF
cdr3_nt: TGTGCCAGCAGTTTAAGGGCTCAGTCCCAACATTTT

j_call: TRBJ2-1
v_call: TRBV4-2
d_call: .
clone_size: .
cdr3_aa: CASSHGGSGDSYNEQFF
cdr3_nt: TGTGCCAGCAGCCATGGCGGTAGCGGAGACTCCTACAATGAGCAGTTCTTT

j_call: TRBJ1-1
v_call: TRBV11-2
d_call: .
clone_size: .
cdr3_aa: CATSLDPNTNAFF
cdr3_nt: TGTGCCACAAGCTTAGATCCTAACACTAATGCTTTCTTT

j_call: TRBJ2-7
v_call: TRBV28
d_call: .
clone_size: .
cdr3_aa: CSSRLLQAEQYF
cdr3_nt: TGTTCCAGCAGGCTACTACAGGCCGAGCAGTACTTC

j_call: TRBJ2-1
v_call: TRBV4-2
d_call: .
clone_size: once
cdr3_aa: CSSSQLSGLSYNEQFF
cdr3_nt: TGTTCCAGCAGTCAACTTAGTGGGCTCTCCTACAATGAGCAGTTCTTC

j_call: TRBJ2-5
v_call: TRBV4-3
d_call: .
clone_size: .
cdr3_aa: CASSLVYDETQYF
cdr3_nt: TGCGCCAGCAGCCTAGTGTATGATGAGACCCAGTACTTC

j_call: TRBJ2-1
v_call: TRBV5-5
d_call: TRBD2
clone_size: once
cdr3_aa: CASSRALGLAGEKEQFF
cdr3_nt: TGTGCCAGCAGCCGGGCTCTAGGCCTAGCGGGAGAAAAGGAGCAGTTCTTT

j_call: TRBJ2-5
v_call: TRBV29-1
d_call: .
clone_size: once
cdr3_aa: CSVPLGIETQYF
cdr3_nt: TGCAGCGTTCCACTGGGCATAGAGACTCAGTACTTC

j_call: TRBJ2-3
v_call: TRBV6-5
d_call: .
clone_size: .
cdr3_aa: CVSKRTWGTDTHYF
cdr3_nt: TGTGTCAGCAAAAGGACATGGGGCACAGATACGCACTATTTT

j_call: TRBJ1-5
v_call: TRBV11-2
d_call: .
clone_size: .
cdr3_aa: CVSSLIGVTGSNQPQHF
cdr3_nt: TGTGTCAGCAGCTTAATAGGGGTAACAGGGAGCAATCAGCCACAGCATTTT

j_call: TRBJ2-1
v_call: TRBV2
d_call: .
clone_size: once
cdr3_aa: CASRWISSYNEQFF
cdr3_nt: TGTGCCAGCAGATGGATTAGCTCCTACAATGAGCAGTTCTTC

j_call: TRBJ2-1
v_call: TRBV5-1
d_call: .
clone_size: .
cdr3_aa: CASDLIPGNEQFF
cdr3_nt: TGCGCCAGCGACCTGATACCGGGCAATGAGCAGTTCTTC

j_call: TRBJ2-5
v_call: TRBV7-9
d_call: .
clone_size: .
cdr3_aa: CDSSLDDTQYF
cdr3_nt: TGTGACAGCAGCCTCGATGACACCCAGTACTTC

j_call: TRBJ2-4
v_call: TRBV6-6
d_call: TRBD1
clone_size: .
cdr3_aa: CAGRPGQGARNIQYF
cdr3_nt: TGTGCCGGCAGGCCGGGACAGGGTGCTAGGAACATTCAGTACTTC

j_call: TRBJ2-2
v_call: TRBV6-1
d_call: .
clone_size: .
cdr3_aa: CANRIGSVVMATEELFF
cdr3_nt: TGTGCCAACAGGATCGGGTCCGTGGTTATGGCCACCGAGGAGCTGTTTTTT

j_call: TRBJ2-7
v_call: TRBV6-6
d_call: TRBD1
clone_size: .
cdr3_aa: CASKGARSYEQYF
cdr3_nt: TGTGCCAGCAAGGGGGCCAGGAGCTATGAGCAGTACTTC

j_call: TRBJ2-5
v_call: TRBV9
d_call: .
clone_size: .
cdr3_aa: CASSVAGGLEKTQYF
cdr3_nt: TGTGCCAGCAGCGTAGCAGGGGGACTTGAAAAGACCCAGTACTTC

j_call: TRBJ1-4
v_call: TRBV12-3/TRBV12-4
d_call: .
clone_size: .
cdr3_aa: CVSCLLGNEKLFF
cdr3_nt: TGTGTCAGCTGTTTGTTGGGGAACGAAAAACTGTTTTTT

j_call: TRBJ2-6
v_call: TRBV11-2
d_call: .
clone_size: .
cdr3_aa: CATQWPRSGVNVLTF
cdr3_nt: TGTGCCACCCAGTGGCCGCGTTCTGGGGTCAACGTCCTGACTTTC